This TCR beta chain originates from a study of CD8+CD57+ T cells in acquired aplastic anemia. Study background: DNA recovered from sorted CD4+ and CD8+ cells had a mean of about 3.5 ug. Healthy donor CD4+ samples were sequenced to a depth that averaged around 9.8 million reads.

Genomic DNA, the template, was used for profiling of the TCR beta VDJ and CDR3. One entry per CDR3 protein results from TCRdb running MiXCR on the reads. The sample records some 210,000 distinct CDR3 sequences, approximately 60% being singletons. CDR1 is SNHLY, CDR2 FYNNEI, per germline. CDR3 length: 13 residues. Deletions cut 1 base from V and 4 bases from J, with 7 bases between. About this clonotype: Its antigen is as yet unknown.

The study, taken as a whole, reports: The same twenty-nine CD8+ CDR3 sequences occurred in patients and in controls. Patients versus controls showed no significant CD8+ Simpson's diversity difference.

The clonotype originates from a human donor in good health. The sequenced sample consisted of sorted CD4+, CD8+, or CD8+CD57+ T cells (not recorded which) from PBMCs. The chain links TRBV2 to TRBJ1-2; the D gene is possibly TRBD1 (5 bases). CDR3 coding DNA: TGTGCCAGCAGTGAAGGGGGCCTCTATGGCTACACCTTC. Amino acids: CASSEGGLYGYTF.